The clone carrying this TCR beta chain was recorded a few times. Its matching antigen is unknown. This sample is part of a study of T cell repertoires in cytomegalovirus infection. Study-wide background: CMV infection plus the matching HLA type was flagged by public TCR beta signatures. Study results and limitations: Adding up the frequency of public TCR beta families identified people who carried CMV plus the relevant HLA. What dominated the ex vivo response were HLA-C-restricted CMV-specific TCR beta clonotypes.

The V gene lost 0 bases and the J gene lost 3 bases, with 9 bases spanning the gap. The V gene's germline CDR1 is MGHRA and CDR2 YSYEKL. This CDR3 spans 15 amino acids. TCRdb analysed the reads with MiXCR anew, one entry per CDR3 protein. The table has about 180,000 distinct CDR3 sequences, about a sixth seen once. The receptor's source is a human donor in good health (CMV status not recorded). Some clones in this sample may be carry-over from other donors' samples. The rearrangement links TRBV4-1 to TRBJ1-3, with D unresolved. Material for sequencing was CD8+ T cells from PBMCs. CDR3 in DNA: TGCGCCAGCAGCCAAGATCGAGGAAGTGGAAACACCATATATTTT. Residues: CASSQDRGSGNTIYF.